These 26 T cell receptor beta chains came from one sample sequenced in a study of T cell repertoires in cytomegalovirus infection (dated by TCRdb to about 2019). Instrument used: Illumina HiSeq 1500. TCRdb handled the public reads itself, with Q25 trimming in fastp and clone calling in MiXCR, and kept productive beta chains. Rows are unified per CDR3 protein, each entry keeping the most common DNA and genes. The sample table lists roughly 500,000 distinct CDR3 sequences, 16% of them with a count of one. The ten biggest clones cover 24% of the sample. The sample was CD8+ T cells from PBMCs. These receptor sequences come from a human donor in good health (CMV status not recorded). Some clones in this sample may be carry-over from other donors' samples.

CDR3 in amino acids: CASSQEVSLAGGGQYF. Written as DNA, the CDR3 is TGTGCCAGCAGCCAAGAGGTGTCGCTAGCGGGAGGAGGCCAGTACTTC. The chain joins TRBV4-2 to TRBJ2-7; 11 bases line up with TRBD2. The germline V gene has CDR1 LGHNA and CDR2 YNFKEQ. V dropped 0 bases and J dropped 10; count of bases not matched to a gene: 11. CDR3 length: 16 residues.

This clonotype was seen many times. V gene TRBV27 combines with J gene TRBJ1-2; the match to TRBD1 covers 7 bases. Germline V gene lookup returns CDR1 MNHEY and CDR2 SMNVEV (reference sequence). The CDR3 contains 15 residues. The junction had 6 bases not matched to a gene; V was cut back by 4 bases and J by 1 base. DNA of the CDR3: TGTGCCAGCAGTTACCGACAGGGAGGTAACTATGGCTACACCTTC. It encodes CASSYRQGGNYGYTF.

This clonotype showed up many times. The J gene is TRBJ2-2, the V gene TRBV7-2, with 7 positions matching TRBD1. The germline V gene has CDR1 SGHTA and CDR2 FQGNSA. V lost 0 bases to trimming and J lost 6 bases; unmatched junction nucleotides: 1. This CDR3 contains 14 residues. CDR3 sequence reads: CASSLATGSGELFF. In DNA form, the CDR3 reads TGTGCCAGCAGCTTAGCGACAGGGTCCGGGGAGCTGTTTTTT.

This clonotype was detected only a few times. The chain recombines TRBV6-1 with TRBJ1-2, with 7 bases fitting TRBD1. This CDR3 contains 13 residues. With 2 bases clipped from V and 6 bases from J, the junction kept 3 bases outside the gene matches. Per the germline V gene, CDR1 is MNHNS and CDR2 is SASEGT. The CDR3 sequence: CASSEMGTDGYTF. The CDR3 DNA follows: TGTGCCAGCAGTGAAATGGGGACAGATGGCTACACCTTC.

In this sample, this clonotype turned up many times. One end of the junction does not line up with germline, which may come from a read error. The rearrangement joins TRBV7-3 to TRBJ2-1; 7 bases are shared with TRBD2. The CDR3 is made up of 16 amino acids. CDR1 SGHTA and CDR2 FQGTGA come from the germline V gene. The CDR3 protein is CASSLTGAGENNEQFF. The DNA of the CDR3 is TGTGCCAGCAGCCTAACGGGTGCGGGAGAGAACAATGAGCAGTTCTTC.

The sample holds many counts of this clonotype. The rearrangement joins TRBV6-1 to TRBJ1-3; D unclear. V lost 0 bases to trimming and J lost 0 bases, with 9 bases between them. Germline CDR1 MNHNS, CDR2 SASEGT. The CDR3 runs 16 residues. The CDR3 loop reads CASSEARGYSGNTIYF. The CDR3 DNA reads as TGTGCCAGCAGTGAAGCCCGGGGTTACTCTGGAAACACCATATATTTT.

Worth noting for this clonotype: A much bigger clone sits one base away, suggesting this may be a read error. In DNA, the CDR3 is TGTGCCAGCACCACGAGGGGGGGCGTTTCGGTCAATGAGCAGTTCTTC. This encodes CASTTRGGVSVNEQFF. This chain links TRBV10-3 with TRBJ2-1; D is perhaps TRBD2 (7 bases). The CDR3 length is 16 residues. Between the trimmed V and J ends, which lost 10 bases and 6 bases, there was a span of 25 bases. Looked up from germline, CDR1 is ENHRY and CDR2 is SYGVKD.

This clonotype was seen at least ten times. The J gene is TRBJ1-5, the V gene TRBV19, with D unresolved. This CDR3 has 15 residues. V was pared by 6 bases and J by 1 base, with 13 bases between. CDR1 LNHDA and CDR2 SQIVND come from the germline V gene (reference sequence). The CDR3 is CASSLHGMSNQPQHF. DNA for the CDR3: TGTGCCAGTAGCCTACATGGGATGAGCAATCAGCCCCAGCATTTT.

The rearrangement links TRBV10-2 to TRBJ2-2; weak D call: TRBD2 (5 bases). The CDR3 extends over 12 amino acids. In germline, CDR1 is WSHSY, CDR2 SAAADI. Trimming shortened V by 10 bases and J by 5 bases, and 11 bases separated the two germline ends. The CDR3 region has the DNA TGCGCCACTGCGGGTGGTACCGGGGAGCTGTTTTTT. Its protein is CATAGGTGELFF.

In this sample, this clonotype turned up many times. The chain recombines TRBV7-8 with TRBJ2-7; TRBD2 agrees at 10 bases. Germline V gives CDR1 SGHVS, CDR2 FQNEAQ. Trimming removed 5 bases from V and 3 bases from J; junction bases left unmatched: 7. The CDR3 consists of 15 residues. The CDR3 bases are TGTGCCAGCAGCCGCTCTAGCGGGAGTAACTACGAGCAGTACTTC. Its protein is CASSRSSGSNYEQYF.

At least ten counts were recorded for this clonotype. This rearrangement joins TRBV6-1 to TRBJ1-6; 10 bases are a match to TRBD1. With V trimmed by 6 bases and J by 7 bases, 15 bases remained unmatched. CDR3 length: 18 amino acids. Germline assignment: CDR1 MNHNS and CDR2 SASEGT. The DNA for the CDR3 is TGTGCCAGCAGGCCCGACAGGGGGCTCACGACGTGGAATTCACCCCTCCACTTT. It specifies CASRPDRGLTTWNSPLHF.

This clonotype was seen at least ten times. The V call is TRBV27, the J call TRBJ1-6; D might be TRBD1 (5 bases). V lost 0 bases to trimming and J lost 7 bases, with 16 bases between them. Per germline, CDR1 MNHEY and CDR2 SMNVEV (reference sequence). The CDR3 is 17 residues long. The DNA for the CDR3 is TGTGCCAGCAGTTTATCGTACAGGCAAAGGGCAAATTCACCCCTCCACTTT. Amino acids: CASSLSYRQRANSPLHF.

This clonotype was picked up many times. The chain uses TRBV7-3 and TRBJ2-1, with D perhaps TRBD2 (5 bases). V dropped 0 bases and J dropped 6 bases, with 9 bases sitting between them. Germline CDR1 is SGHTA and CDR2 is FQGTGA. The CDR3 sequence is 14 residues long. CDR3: CASSLTGLANEQFF. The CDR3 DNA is TGTGCCAGCAGCTTAACAGGACTTGCCAATGAGCAGTTCTTC.

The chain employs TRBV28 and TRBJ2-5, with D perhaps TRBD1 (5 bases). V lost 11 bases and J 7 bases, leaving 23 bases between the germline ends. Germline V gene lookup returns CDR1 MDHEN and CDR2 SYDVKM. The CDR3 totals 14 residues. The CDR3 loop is CAPSNRPVKLTQYF. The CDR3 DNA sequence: TGTGCCCCCAGTAACAGGCCCGTGAAGTTGACCCAGTACTTC.

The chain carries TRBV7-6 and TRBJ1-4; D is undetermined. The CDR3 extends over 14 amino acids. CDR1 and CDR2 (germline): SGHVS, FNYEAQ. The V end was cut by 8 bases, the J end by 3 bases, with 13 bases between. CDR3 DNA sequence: TGTGCCAGCGCGGTTGTAGGGTCTAATGAAAAACTGTTTTTT. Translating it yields CASAVVGSNEKLFF.

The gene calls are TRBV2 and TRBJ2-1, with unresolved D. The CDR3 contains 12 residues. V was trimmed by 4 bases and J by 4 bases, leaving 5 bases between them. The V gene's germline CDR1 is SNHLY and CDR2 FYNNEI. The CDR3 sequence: CASSALYNEQFF. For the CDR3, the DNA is TGTGCCAGCAGTGCCCTTTACAATGAGCAGTTCTTC.

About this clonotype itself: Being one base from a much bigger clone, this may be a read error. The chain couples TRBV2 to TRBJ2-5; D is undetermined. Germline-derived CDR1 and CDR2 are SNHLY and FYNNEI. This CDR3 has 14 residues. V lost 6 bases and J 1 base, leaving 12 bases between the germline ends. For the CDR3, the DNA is TGTGCCAGCAGGGCCCTGGTGGTCCAAGAGACCCAGTACTTC. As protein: CASRALVVQETQYF. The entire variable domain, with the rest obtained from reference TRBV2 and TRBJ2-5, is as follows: EPEVTQTPSHQVTQMGQEVILRCVPISNHLYFYWYRQILGQKVEFLVSFYNNEISEKSEIFDDQFSVERPDGSNFTLKIRSTKLEDSAMYFCASRALVVQETQYFGPGTRLLVL.

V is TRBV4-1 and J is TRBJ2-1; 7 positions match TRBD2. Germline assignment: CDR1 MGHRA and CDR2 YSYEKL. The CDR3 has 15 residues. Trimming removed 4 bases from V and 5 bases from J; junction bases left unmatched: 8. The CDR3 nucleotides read TGCGCCAGCAGCCCTACCGGGACTATGAACAATGAGCAGTTCTTC. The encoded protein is CASSPTGTMNNEQFF.

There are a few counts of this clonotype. CDR3 nucleotides: TGTGCCACGCGCTCCCCGACTAGCGAGAGGCCCTATACGCAGTATTTT. Translated, it gives CATRSPTSERPYTQYF. The V gene is TRBV10-3, the J gene TRBJ2-3, with 8 bases fitting TRBD2. CDR3 length: 16 residues. Germline V lookup: CDR1 ENHRY, CDR2 SYGVKD. V dropped 10 bases and J dropped 7; count of bases not matched to a gene: 19.

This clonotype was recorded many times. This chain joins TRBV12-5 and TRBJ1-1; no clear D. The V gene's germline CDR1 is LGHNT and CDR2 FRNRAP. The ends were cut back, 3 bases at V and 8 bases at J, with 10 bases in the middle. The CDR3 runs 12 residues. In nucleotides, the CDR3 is TGTGCTAGTGGTTTAGACCTTCGCGAAGCTTTCTTT. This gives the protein CASGLDLREAFF.

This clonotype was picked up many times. CDR3 loop: CASSRDDTDTQYF. The DNA of the CDR3 is TGTGCCAGCAGCCGCGACGACACAGATACGCAGTATTTT. The rearrangement uses TRBV11-2 and TRBJ2-3; unclear D gene. This CDR3 contains 13 residues. V dropped 5 bases and J dropped 2 bases, with 8 bases sitting between them. Germline V gene lookup returns CDR1 SGHAT and CDR2 FQNNGV.

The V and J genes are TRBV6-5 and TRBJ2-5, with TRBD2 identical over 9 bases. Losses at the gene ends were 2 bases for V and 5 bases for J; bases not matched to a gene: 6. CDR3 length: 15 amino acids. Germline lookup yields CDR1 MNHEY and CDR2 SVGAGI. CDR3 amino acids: CASSYTGTSRETQYF. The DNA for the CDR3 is TGTGCCAGCAGTTACACTGGGACTAGCCGGGAGACCCAGTACTTC.

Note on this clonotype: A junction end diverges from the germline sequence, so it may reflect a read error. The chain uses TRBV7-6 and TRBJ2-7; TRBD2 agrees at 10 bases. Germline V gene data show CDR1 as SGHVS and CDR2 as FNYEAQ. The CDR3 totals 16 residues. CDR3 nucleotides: TGTGCCAGCGGCTTGGATCTCCCTAGCGGGGGCTACGAGCGGTACTTC. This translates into CASGLDLPSGGYERYF.

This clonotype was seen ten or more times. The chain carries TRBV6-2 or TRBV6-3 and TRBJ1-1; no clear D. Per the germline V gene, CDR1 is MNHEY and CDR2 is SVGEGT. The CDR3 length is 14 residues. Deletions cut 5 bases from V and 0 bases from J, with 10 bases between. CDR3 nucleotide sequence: TGTGCCAGCAGTAAATGGGCCTTGAACACTGAAGCTTTCTTT. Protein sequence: CASSKWALNTEAFF.

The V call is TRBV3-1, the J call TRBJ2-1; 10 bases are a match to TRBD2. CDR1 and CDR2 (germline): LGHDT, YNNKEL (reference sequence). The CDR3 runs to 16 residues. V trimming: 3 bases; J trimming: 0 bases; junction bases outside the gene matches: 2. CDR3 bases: TGTGCCAGCAGCCAGACTAGCGGGCCCTCCTACAATGAGCAGTTCTTC. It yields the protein CASSQTSGPSYNEQFF.

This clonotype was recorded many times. The CDR3 protein is CASSSRSATNEKLFF. CDR3 nucleotides: TGTGCCAGCAGCTCCAGATCAGCAACTAATGAAAAACTGTTTTTT. The V call is TRBV11-2, the J call TRBJ1-4; D unresolved. CDR1 SGHAT and CDR2 FQNNGV come from the germline V gene. V lost 4 bases, J lost 0 bases, and 9 bases lay in between. The CDR3 consists of 15 residues.